Presented here are 16 T cell receptor beta chains from one specimen sequenced in a study of CD8 T cells in ankylosing spondylitis. Study outcomes and limitations: Ankylosing spondylitis blood appeared to be characterized by a TCR beta motif of 8 or 9 highly homologous variants.

Their recognized antigens are unknown. Via MiXCR, TCRdb re-called the 5' RACE reads, giving one row per CDR3 protein. The sample records more than 650,000 distinct CDR3 sequences, roughly 10% being singletons. The sequenced sample was blood, either unsorted or a sorted T cell fraction (not recorded which). These receptors all stem from a male donor with ankylosing spondylitis.

V is TRBV6-1 and J is TRBJ2-3; D unclear. Trimming removed 7 bases at V and 3 bases at J, with 14 bases between. The germline CDR1 and CDR2 sequences are MNHNS and SASEGT. This CDR3 comprises 14 residues. The CDR3 coding sequence is TGTGCCAGCACCGCAAGGTTGGGGACAGATACGCAGTATTTT. Protein: CASTARLGTDTQYF.

This clonotype occurred a few times. This chain uses TRBV20-1 with TRBJ1-1; D not certain. CDR1 is DFQATT, CDR2 SNEGSKA, per germline (reference sequence). Trimming left V 3 bases short and J 5 bases short, with 13 bases between. CDR3 size: 13 residues. The chain's CDR3 is CSASHPGRTEAFF. DNA for the CDR3: TGCAGTGCTAGTCACCCCGGACGGACTGAAGCTTTCTTT.

The V gene is TRBV7-3, the J gene TRBJ1-1; TRBD1 matches 8 bases. Germline V gives CDR1 SGHTA, CDR2 FQGTGA. V trimming: 0 bases; J trimming: 4 bases; junction bases outside the gene matches: 4. The CDR3 consists of 15 residues. The CDR3 DNA follows: TGTGCCAGCAGCTTAACCGGACAGGGCAGCACTGAAGCTTTCTTT. This codes for CASSLTGQGSTEAFF.

The table lists this clonotype with a few counts. The chain employs TRBV29-1 and TRBJ1-1; TRBD1 matches 7 bases. The CDR3 totals 14 residues. J was trimmed by 1 base and V by 4 bases; bases with no gene match: 6. In germline, CDR1 is SQVTM, CDR2 ANQGSEA. The CDR3 nucleotides are TGCAGCGTTGCTCTCCGGGACAGGAACACTGAAGCTTTCTTT. Translation: CSVALRDRNTEAFF. Together with reference TRBV29-1 and TRBJ1-1, the CDR3 gives the full variable domain: SAVISQKPSRDICQRGTSLTIQCQVDSQVTMMFWYRQQPGQSLTLIATANQGSEATYESGFVIDKFPISRPNLTFSTLTVSNMSPEDSSIYLCSVALRDRNTEAFFGQGTRLTVV.

This rearrangement joins TRBV15 to TRBJ1-2; D remains unclear. The CDR3 spans 15 residues. CDR1 is LNHNV, CDR2 YYDKDF, per germline (reference sequence). V was trimmed by 0 bases and J by 2 bases, leaving 10 bases between them. CDR3 sequence reads: CATSRDVSVNYGYTF. The CDR3 region has the DNA TGTGCCACCAGCAGAGACGTTTCGGTAAACTATGGCTACACCTTC.

Regarding this clonotype: At one end the junction does not follow the germline gene, possibly because of a read error. The chain uses TRBV4-3 and TRBJ1-2; D not resolved. This CDR3 region has 14 residues. Germline values: CDR1 LGHNA, CDR2 YSLEER. The CDR3 nucleotides are TGCGCCAGCAGCCCTCACGAGGTTAACTATGGCTACACTTTC. It codes for CASSPHEVNYGYTF.

This clonotype was observed at least ten times. The genes are TRBV7-9 and TRBJ2-3; 8 positions match TRBD1. Germline V gene sequence: CDR1 SEHNR, CDR2 FQNEAQ (reference sequence). V gave up 5 bases and J gave up 4 bases; unmatched junction bases: 2. The CDR3 runs to 13 residues. CDR3 in DNA: TGTGCCAGCAGCCCCAGGGGGCCAGATACGCAGTATTTT. Its protein is CASSPRGPDTQYF.

The chain is built from TRBV4-1 and TRBJ2-3, with D unresolved. There are 14 residues in the CDR3. The ends were cut back, 0 bases at V and 5 bases at J, with 9 bases in the middle. In germline, CDR1 is MGHRA, CDR2 YSYEKL. This CDR3 reads CASSQDSRRDTQYF. The CDR3 bases are TGCGCCAGCAGCCAAGACTCCCGCCGAGATACGCAGTATTTT.

This clonotype was seen a few times. The J gene is TRBJ1-2, the V gene TRBV20-1; D is ambiguous. Trimming cost V 6 bases and J 0 bases, with 11 bases left between them. The CDR3 extends over 13 amino acids. Germline lookup yields CDR1 DFQATT and CDR2 SNEGSKA (reference sequence). CDR3 bases: TGCAGTGCCTTGCAGACAACTAACTATGGCTACACCTTC. Its protein product is CSALQTTNYGYTF.

This sequence joins TRBV7-2 and TRBJ2-3; TRBD2 agrees at 8 bases. Germline lookup yields CDR1 SGHTA and CDR2 FQGNSA. The CDR3 is made up of 15 amino acids. After removal of 5 bases from V and 3 bases from J, the junction contained 7 bases not matched to a gene. CDR3 sequence reads: CASSGPGLVTDTQYF. In DNA, the CDR3 is TGTGCCAGCAGCGGACCGGGACTAGTGACAGATACGCAGTATTTT.

This clonotype was observed a few times. The gene calls are TRBV7-2 and TRBJ1-6; maybe TRBD1 (5 bases). Germline CDR1 SGHTA, CDR2 FQGNSA. The CDR3 contains 16 residues. V lost 4 bases, J lost 2 bases, and 12 bases lay in between. CDR3 DNA: TGTGCCAGCAGCTATAAGACGGGACCCTATAATTCACCCCTCCACTTT. It is translated as CASSYKTGPYNSPLHF.

J is TRBJ2-1 and V is TRBV20-1, with D perhaps TRBD2 (6 bases). This CDR3 contains 13 residues. With 7 bases removed from V and 11 bases from J, the gap between germline ends came to 21 bases. Germline CDR1 is DFQATT and CDR2 is SNEGSKA (reference sequence). DNA for the CDR3: TGCAGTGGATCTACACCGCCGGGGGAGAAGCAGTTCTTC. It yields the protein CSGSTPPGEKQFF.

J is TRBJ2-1 and V is TRBV20-1, with 9 bases identical to TRBD2. V was pared by 5 bases and J by 7 bases, with 12 bases of the junction left unmatched. Looked up from germline, CDR1 is DFQATT and CDR2 is SNEGSKA (reference sequence). CDR3 length: 15 residues. In nucleotides, the CDR3 is TGCAGTGCTTATAATAGCGGGAGAAGGTTAAATGAGCAGTTCTTC. Protein: CSAYNSGRRLNEQFF.

This clonotype occurred many times. V gene TRBV15 combines with J gene TRBJ2-1; D is undetermined. The CDR3 extends over 14 amino acids. Trimming took 0 bases from V and 15 from J, leaving 18 bases between them. Per germline, CDR1 LNHNV and CDR2 YYDKDF (reference sequence). The CDR3 region is CATSRDATKHRWFF. CDR3 DNA: TGTGCCACCAGCAGAGATGCGACAAAACATCGTTGGTTCTTC.

This clonotype was counted at least ten times. The J gene is TRBJ1-4, the V gene TRBV24-1, with TRBD1 matching over 8 bases. Losses at the gene ends were 10 bases for V and 8 bases for J; bases not matched to a gene: 8. CDR3 length equals 13 residues. Germline values: CDR1 KGHDR, CDR2 SFDVKD. CDR3 region: CATSGGSTEKLFF. DNA of the CDR3: TGTGCCACTTCAGGGGGCTCCACAGAAAAACTGTTTTTT.

This clonotype was observed at least ten times. The chain has TRBV20-1 and TRBJ2-7, with a weak D call TRBD1 (6 bases). Trimming removed 1 base at V and 0 bases at J, with 16 bases between. Germline CDR1 and CDR2: DFQATT and SNEGSKA (reference sequence). This CDR3 comprises 16 residues. The CDR3 nucleotides are TGCAGTGCTAGAGTCAGGCGCGGACAGAACTCCTACGAGCAGTACTTC. It yields the protein CSARVRRGQNSYEQYF.